This T cell receptor beta chain was obtained from a study of cytomegalovirus exposure and HLA in healthy donors. Study-wide context: The 120 or so validation repertoires were produced on the same platform as the roughly 720 repertoires of the first cohort. This was reported in a later analysis.

This CDR3 comprises 14 residues. In regard to this clone: Antigen specificity is unknown.

Profiling relied on immunoSEQ multiplex PCR, and the TCRdb table lists in-frame clones only, not all of them. The sample has approximately 180,000 clones; about 82% are singletons. Whole-study findings and limits: The CMV antigen specificity of a few CMV-associated chains was confirmed through in vitro analysis. It was found in a later analysis that first-cohort TCR clusters tended to co-occur in the approximately 130 validation repertoires. Cytomegalovirus-associated TCR beta chains were listed, numbering under 200.

The TCR comes from a woman younger than 30 in good health and CMV-seronegative. Material for sequencing was PBMCs. The chain links TRBV21-1 to TRBJ1-1; TRBD1, as called in the table, went unchecked against the DNA. TRBV21-1 is a known pseudogene. CDR3 region: CASSKVFRRAEAFF. CDR3 bases: TGTGCCAGCAGCAAAGTTTTCAGGCGCGCTGAAGCTTTCTTT.